This TCR beta chain derives from a study of T cell changes during pregnancy in multiple sclerosis. The protocol was immunoSEQ multiplex PCR, while the TCRdb copy is restricted to in-frame clones and leaves out a portion. The sample contains approximately 87,000 clones, 80% to 95% of which appear only once. Germline loops: CDR1 SGHNT, CDR2 YENEEA. V was pared by 4 bases and J by 3 bases, with 2 bases of the junction left unmatched. The CDR3 spans 15 residues. This sample comprised CD4+ T cells from peripheral blood mononuclear cells, obtained in the second trimester of pregnancy. The gene calls are TRBV11-3 and TRBJ2-5; the match to TRBD2 covers 13 bases. The TCR sequence derives from a female donor with multiple sclerosis, enrolled in a pregnancy study. DNA of the CDR3: TGTGCCAGCAGCTCGGGACTAGCGGGGAAAGAGACCCAGTACTTC. Residues: CASSSGLAGKETQYF.